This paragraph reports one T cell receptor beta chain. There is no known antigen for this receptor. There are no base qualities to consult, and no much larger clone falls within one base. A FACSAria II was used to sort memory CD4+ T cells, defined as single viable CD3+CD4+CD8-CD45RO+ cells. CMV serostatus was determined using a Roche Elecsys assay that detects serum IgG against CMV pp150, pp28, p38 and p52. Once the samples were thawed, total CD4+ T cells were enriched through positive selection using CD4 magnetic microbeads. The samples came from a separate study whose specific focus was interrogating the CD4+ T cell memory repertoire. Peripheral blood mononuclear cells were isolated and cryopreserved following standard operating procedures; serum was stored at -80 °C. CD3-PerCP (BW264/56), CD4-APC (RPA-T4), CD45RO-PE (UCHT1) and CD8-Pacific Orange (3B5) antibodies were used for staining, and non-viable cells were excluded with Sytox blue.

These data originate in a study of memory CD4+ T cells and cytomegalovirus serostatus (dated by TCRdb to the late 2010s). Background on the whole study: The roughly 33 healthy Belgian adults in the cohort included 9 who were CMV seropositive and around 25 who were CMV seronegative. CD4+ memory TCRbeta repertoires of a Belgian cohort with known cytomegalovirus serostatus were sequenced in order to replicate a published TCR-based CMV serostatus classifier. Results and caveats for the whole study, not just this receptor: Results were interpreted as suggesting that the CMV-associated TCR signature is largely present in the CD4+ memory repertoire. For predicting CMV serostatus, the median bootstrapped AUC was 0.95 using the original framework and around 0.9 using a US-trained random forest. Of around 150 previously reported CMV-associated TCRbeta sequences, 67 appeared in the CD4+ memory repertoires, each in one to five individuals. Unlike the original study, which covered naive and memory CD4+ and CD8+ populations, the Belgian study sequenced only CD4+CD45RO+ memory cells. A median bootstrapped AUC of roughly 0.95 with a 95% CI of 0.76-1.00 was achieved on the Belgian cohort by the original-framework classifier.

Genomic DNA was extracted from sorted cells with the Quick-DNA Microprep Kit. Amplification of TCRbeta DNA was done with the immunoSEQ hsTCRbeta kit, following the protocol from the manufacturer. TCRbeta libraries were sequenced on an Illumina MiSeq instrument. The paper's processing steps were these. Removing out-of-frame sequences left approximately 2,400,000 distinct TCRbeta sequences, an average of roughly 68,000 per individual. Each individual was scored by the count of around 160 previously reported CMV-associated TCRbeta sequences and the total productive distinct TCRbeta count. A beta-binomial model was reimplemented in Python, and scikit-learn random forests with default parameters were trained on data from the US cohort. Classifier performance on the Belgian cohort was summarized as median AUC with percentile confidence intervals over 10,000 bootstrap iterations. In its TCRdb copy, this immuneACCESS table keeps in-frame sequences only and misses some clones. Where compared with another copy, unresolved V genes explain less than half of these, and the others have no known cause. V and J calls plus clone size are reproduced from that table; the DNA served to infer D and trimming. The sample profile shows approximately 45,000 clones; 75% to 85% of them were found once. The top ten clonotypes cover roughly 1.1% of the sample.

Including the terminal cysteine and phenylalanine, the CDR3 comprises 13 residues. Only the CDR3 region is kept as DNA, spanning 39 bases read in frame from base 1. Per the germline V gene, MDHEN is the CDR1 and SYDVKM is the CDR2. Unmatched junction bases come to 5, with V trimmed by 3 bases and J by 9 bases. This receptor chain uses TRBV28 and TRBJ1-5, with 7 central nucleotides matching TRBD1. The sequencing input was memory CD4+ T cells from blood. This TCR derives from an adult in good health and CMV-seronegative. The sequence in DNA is TGTGCCAGCAGTTTGAACAGGGGTTGGCCCCAGCATTTT. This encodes CASSLNRGWPQHF.